Below are 25 T cell receptor beta chains sequenced from a single sample in a study of spatial heterogeneity in lung cancer. Time point defined: sample taken at primary tumor resection. No cell sorting; template was whole RNA from tumor, lung tissue or PBMC. TCRdb re-called the 5' RACE reads through MiXCR, storing one row per CDR3 protein. The table lists around 87,000 distinct CDR3 sequences, approximately 12% of them singletons. Sequences were derived from PBMCs, sampled at surgery. The receptors shown here come from a male donor with early-stage non-small cell lung cancer.

V gene TRBV29-1 combines with J gene TRBJ2-3; 9 nucleotides line up with TRBD1. Trimming removed 2 bases from V and 0 bases from J; junction bases left unmatched: 6. The germline V gene encodes CDR1 SQVTM and CDR2 ANQGSEA. CDR3 length: 16 amino acids. CDR3 in DNA: TGCAGCGTTGAAAGAAGGACAGGGGCTAGCACAGATACGCAGTATTTT. This gives the protein CSVERRTGASTDTQYF.

In nucleotides, the CDR3 is TGCAGTGCTAGAGATTTTAGTATGTCTCCCAACACTGAAGCTTTCTTT. Protein product: CSARDFSMSPNTEAFF. The chain combines TRBV20-1 with TRBJ1-1; D is undetermined. Trimming removed 0 bases at V and 2 bases at J, with 16 bases between. Germline loops: CDR1 DFQATT, CDR2 SNEGSKA (reference sequence). CDR3 size: 16 residues.

CDR3 sequence (DNA): TGTGCCAGCAGTTTAACTAGCGGGGGGGCCCAGGGCAATGAGCAGTTCTTC. This gives the protein CASSLTSGGAQGNEQFF. V and J are TRBV6-5 and TRBJ2-1; 13 bases line up with TRBD2. CDR3 length equals 17 residues. The V gene end was trimmed by 4 bases and the J gene end by 6 bases; junction bases not matched to a gene: 9. Germline V gene data show CDR1 as MNHEY and CDR2 as SVGAGI.

V usage is TRBV12-3 or TRBV12-4 and J usage is TRBJ2-2; maybe TRBD1 (6 bases). V was shortened by 1 base and J by 4 bases, with 13 bases between the two germline ends. The CDR3 loop spans 16 amino acids. CDR3: CASSLGGGRITGELFF. In DNA, the CDR3 is TGTGCCAGCAGTTTAGGAGGGGGTCGGATCACCGGGGAGCTGTTTTTT.

This rearrangement joins TRBV28 to TRBJ2-2; 7 bases fit TRBD1. Germline CDR1 and CDR2: MDHEN and SYDVKM. This CDR3 is 12 amino acids long. V lost 6 bases to trimming and J lost 12 bases; unmatched junction nucleotides: 7. The CDR3 spells CASREPGQQLFF. CDR3 DNA: TGTGCCAGCAGGGAGCCGGGACAGCAGCTGTTTTTT.

There are many counts of this clonotype. This CDR3 reads CASSFETGANVLTF. For the CDR3, the DNA is TGTGCCAGCAGTTTCGAGACGGGGGCCAACGTCCTGACTTTC. The J gene is TRBJ2-6, the V gene TRBV28, with D unclear. Trimming removed 3 bases at V and 4 bases at J, with 7 bases between. Germline V CDR1 and CDR2: MDHEN, SYDVKM. The CDR3 runs to 14 residues.

This clonotype occurred many times. This chain links TRBV5-1 with TRBJ2-5, with TRBD2 matching over 7 bases. CDR1 is SGHRS and CDR2 is YFSETQ in the germline V gene. J lost 5 bases, V lost 0 bases, and 10 bases had no gene match. CDR3 length equals 16 residues. The CDR3 sequence: CASSLGPAGSQETQYF. The CDR3 nucleotides are TGCGCCAGCAGCTTGGGGCCAGCGGGGTCCCAGGAGACCCAGTACTTC.

The chain carries TRBV20-1 and TRBJ2-3; D gene unclear. CDR3 length equals 13 residues. The V gene's germline CDR1 is DFQATT and CDR2 SNEGSKA (reference sequence). Trimming left V 1 base short and J 2 bases short, with 7 bases between. The CDR3 bases are TGCAGTGCTAGAGGTTTGGCCACAGATACGCAGTATTTT. It codes for CSARGLATDTQYF.

The chain combines TRBV24-1 with TRBJ2-3, with unresolved D. This CDR3 has 17 amino acids. V lost 0 bases, J lost 1 base, and 13 bases lay in between. CDR1 is KGHDR and CDR2 is SFDVKD in the germline V gene. CDR3 loop: CATSDLAFTGGTDTQYF. The CDR3 nucleotides read TGTGCCACCAGTGATTTGGCCTTCACGGGTGGCACAGATACGCAGTATTTT.

This clonotype was counted only a few times. CDR3 protein: CSASRGVSYEQYF. The CDR3 DNA reads as TGCAGTGCATCGAGGGGAGTCTCCTACGAGCAGTACTTC. J is TRBJ2-7 and V is TRBV20-1; D assignment may be TRBD1 or TRBD2 (5 bases each). Germline CDR1 reads DFQATT; CDR2 reads SNEGSKA (reference sequence). This CDR3 comprises 13 residues. Trimming took off 6 bases at V and 0 bases at J, with 12 bases between the two ends.

V is TRBV20-1 and J is TRBJ2-5; D is unclear. The V gene lost 0 bases and the J gene lost 2 bases, with 13 bases spanning the gap. Germline CDR1 DFQATT, CDR2 SNEGSKA (reference sequence). The CDR3 is made up of 15 amino acids. This chain's CDR3 is CSARDGRRQQETQYF. Here the CDR3 DNA reads TGCAGTGCTAGAGATGGACGGAGACAACAAGAGACCCAGTACTTC.

This clonotype was seen many times. V is TRBV10-3 and J is TRBJ2-2; no clear D gene. Trimming cost V 10 bases and J 5 bases, with 17 bases left between them. Germline lookup yields CDR1 ENHRY and CDR2 SYGVKD. This CDR3 contains 14 residues. In DNA, the CDR3 is TGTGCCACATTACATGCAGCGAGTACCGGGGAGCTGTTTTTT. Its protein is CATLHAASTGELFF.

This clonotype appeared a few times. V gene TRBV28 combines with J gene TRBJ1-2; maybe TRBD1 (6 bases). Per the germline V gene, CDR1 is MDHEN and CDR2 is SYDVKM. This CDR3 comprises 14 residues. The germline V and J ends were trimmed by 5 bases and 4 bases, with 14 bases remaining between them. The CDR3 spells CASSRSDSSYGYTF. DNA for the CDR3: TGTGCCAGCAGTCGATCGGACAGTTCCTATGGCTACACCTTC.

This clonotype was detected ten times or more. The chain employs TRBV7-8 and TRBJ2-7, with TRBD2 matching over 11 bases. Germline V gene sequence: CDR1 SGHVS, CDR2 FQNEAQ. V shed 0 bases, J shed 5 bases, and the junction held 3 bases outside the gene matches. The CDR3 extends over 15 amino acids. This chain's CDR3 is CASSLALAGANEQYF. Here the CDR3 DNA reads TGTGCCAGCAGCTTAGCACTAGCGGGGGCTAACGAGCAGTACTTC.

This clonotype was found a few times. V usage is TRBV30 and J usage is TRBJ2-3, with D perhaps matching TRBD1 (6 bases). Germline lookup yields CDR1 GTSNPN and CDR2 SVGIG (reference sequence). The CDR3 is 13 amino acids. V lost 5 bases, J lost 1 base, and 10 bases lay in between. CDR3 nucleotides: TGTGCCTGGGATTCAGGGGGCACAGATACGCAGTATTTT. This encodes CAWDSGGTDTQYF. The full variable domain, rest sourced from reference TRBV30 and TRBJ2-3, is SQTIHQWPATLVQPVGSPLSLECTVEGTSNPNLYWYRQAAGRGLQLLFYSVGIGQISSEVPQNLSASRPQDRQFILSSKKLLLSDSGFYLCAWDSGGTDTQYFGPGTRLTVL.

The chain couples TRBV7-2 to TRBJ2-3, with unresolved D. Germline-derived CDR1 and CDR2 are SGHTA and FQGNSA. Trimming stripped 5 bases from V and 2 bases from J, with 14 bases between. This CDR3 is built from 15 residues. CDR3 region: CASSTLRSNTDTQYF. CDR3 DNA: TGTGCCAGCAGCACACTCAGGTCGAACACAGATACGCAGTATTTT.

This clonotype was found many times. The rearrangement joins TRBV7-9 to TRBJ1-2; 9 bases match TRBD1. This CDR3 contains 13 residues. Trimming at V came to 5 bases and at J to 4 bases, leaving 2 bases not matched to a gene. Looked up from germline, CDR1 is SEHNR and CDR2 is FQNEAQ (reference sequence). The CDR3: CASSVDRGYGYTF. The CDR3 DNA is TGTGCCAGCAGCGTGGACAGGGGCTATGGCTACACCTTC.

In this sample, this clonotype turned up many times. The chain has TRBV10-3 and TRBJ2-3; 12 nucleotides match TRBD2. From germline, CDR1 is ENHRY and CDR2 SYGVKD. The junction had 5 bases not matched to a gene; V was cut back by 3 bases and J by 1 base. The CDR3 is 17 amino acids. The CDR3 nucleotides are TGTGCCATCAGTGACCTGACTAGCGGGAGTGGCACAGATACGCAGTATTTT. Translating gives CAISDLTSGSGTDTQYF.

The chain combines TRBV7-2 with TRBJ2-2; D might be TRBD2 (5 bases). The CDR3 has 16 residues. V gave up 0 bases and J gave up 1 base, with 9 bases separating them. CDR1 and CDR2 from the germline V gene are SGHTA and FQGNSA. For the CDR3, the DNA is TGTGCCAGCAGCTTAGCAAGTCGGGGGAACACCGGGGAGCTGTTTTTT. Translating it yields CASSLASRGNTGELFF.

This clonotype was recorded a few times. The chain is built from TRBV9 and TRBJ2-3; D may correspond to TRBD1 or TRBD2 (5 bases each). Trimming took 7 bases from V and 1 from J, leaving 13 bases between them. This CDR3 contains 14 residues. The V gene's germline CDR1 is SGDLS and CDR2 YYNGEE. The chain's CDR3 is CASGARVGTDTQYF. The CDR3 DNA sequence: TGTGCCAGCGGGGCGCGGGTCGGCACAGATACGCAGTATTTT.

This clonotype was detected many times. V is TRBV10-3 and J is TRBJ2-5; D gene ambiguous. With 11 bases removed from V and 5 bases from J, the gap between germline ends came to 12 bases. Per the germline V gene, CDR1 is ENHRY and CDR2 is SYGVKD. This CDR3 contains 11 residues. CDR3 region: CAVGEGETQYF. As DNA, the CDR3 is TGTGCCGTTGGGGAAGGGGAGACCCAGTACTTC.

The rearrangement links TRBV4-3 to TRBJ2-5; 12 bases are a match to TRBD2. Germline V gene lookup returns CDR1 LGHNA and CDR2 YSLEER. V lost 0 bases to trimming and J lost 0 bases; unmatched junction nucleotides: 8. This CDR3 is 19 amino acids long. The CDR3: CASSQDMASGRADQETQYF. The DNA for the CDR3 is TGCGCCAGCAGCCAAGATATGGCTAGCGGGAGGGCCGACCAAGAGACCCAGTACTTC.

V is TRBV7-9 and J is TRBJ2-2; a possible D gene is TRBD2 (6 bases). In germline, CDR1 is SEHNR, CDR2 FQNEAQ (reference sequence). The CDR3 extends over 15 amino acids. Trimming cost V 4 bases and J 1 base, with 10 bases left between them. In DNA form, the CDR3 reads TGTGCCAGCAGCTCCCTCGGGGGGAACACCGGGGAGCTGTTTTTT. This translates into CASSSLGGNTGELFF. The full variable domain, its missing parts supplied by reference TRBV7-9 and TRBJ2-2, is DTGVSQNPRHKITKRGQNVTFRCDPISEHNRLYWYRQTLGQGPEFLTYFQNEAQLEKSRLLSDRFSAERPKGSFSTLEIQRTEQGDSAMYLCASSSLGGNTGELFFGEGSRLTVL.

This clonotype was counted between two and nine times. V and J are TRBV6-2 or TRBV6-3 and TRBJ1-1, with D maybe TRBD1 (5 bases). Germline assignment: CDR1 MNHEY and CDR2 SVGEGT. V gave up 0 bases and J gave up 4 bases, with 18 bases separating them. The CDR3 is 17 residues long. The CDR3: CASSYSSRAGPLTEAFF. The CDR3 region has the DNA TGTGCCAGCAGTTACTCGAGCAGGGCAGGACCTCTCACTGAAGCTTTCTTT.

The V gene is TRBV10-3, the J gene TRBJ1-1, with a weak D call TRBD1 (6 bases). V dropped 7 bases and J dropped 1 base, with 13 bases sitting between them. The germline V gene encodes CDR1 ENHRY and CDR2 SYGVKD. This CDR3 contains 14 residues. CDR3 residues: CAIMRSRGNTEAFF. The CDR3 bases are TGTGCCATCATGCGGAGCAGGGGGAACACTGAAGCTTTCTTT.